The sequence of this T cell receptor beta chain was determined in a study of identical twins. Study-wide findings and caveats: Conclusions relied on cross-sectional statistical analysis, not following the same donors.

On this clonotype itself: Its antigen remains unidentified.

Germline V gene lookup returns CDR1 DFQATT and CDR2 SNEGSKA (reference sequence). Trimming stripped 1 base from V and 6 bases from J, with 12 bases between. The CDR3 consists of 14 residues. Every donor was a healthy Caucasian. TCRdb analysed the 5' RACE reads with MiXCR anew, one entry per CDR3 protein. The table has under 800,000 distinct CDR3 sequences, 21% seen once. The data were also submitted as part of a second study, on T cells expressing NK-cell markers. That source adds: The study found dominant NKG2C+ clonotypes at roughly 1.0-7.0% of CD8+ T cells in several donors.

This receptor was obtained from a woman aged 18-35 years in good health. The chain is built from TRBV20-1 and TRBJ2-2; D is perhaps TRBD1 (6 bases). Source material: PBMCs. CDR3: CSARAQQGAGELFF. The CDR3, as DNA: TGCAGTGCTAGAGCCCAACAGGGTGCCGGGGAGCTGTTTTTT.